Listed below are T cell receptor beta chains from one sample, sequenced in a study of T cell responses to AZD1222 COVID-19 vaccine. Clones were sequenced by immunoSEQ multiplex PCR, and TCRdb holds only the in-frame ones, with some missing. Here the sample spans more than 95,000 clones, roughly 91% being singletons. This specimen consisted of peripheral blood, obtained on day 0 of AZD1222 vaccination. The receptors originated from an adult in good health. CDR3s include the opening cysteine and the closing phenylalanine or tryptophan. The order of the fields is J gene, clone size, D gene, V gene, CDR3 length, CDR3 protein, CDR3 DNA. D genes are given only for firm matches. The size of a clone is reported for some rows only, either as once, few or many, or as a class for expanded clones.

>TRBJ1-1|-|TRBD1|TRBV27|15
CASSAWTGGNTEAFF
TGTGCCAGCAGTGCCTGGACAGGGGGCAACACTGAAGCTTTCTTT
>TRBJ1-3|-|-|TRBV5-1|16
CASSLNQVTAGNTIYF
TGCGCCAGCAGCTTGAATCAGGTGACAGCTGGAAACACCATATATTTT
>TRBJ2-5|-|-|TRBV6-1|13
CASSDRLDGTQYF
TGTGCCAGCAGTGACCGACTGGACGGGACCCAGTACTTC
>TRBJ1-5|-|TRBD1|TRBV11-2|14
CASSSGTANQPQHF
TGTGCCAGCAGTTCCGGGACAGCTAATCAGCCCCAGCATTTT
>TRBJ2-1|-|-|TRBV11-2|17
CASSPISAPRSYNEQFF
TGTGCCAGCAGTCCAATTAGCGCGCCGAGGTCCTACAATGAGCAGTTCTTC
>TRBJ1-2|-|-|TRBV19|13
CASSPTWGYGYTF
TGTGCCAGTAGTCCTACGTGGGGGTATGGCTACACCTTC
>TRBJ1-5|-|-|TRBV15|13
CATSRDNGSPQHF
TGTGCCACCAGCAGAGATAACGGGTCGCCCCAGCATTTT
>TRBJ1-4|-|-|TRBV6-5|15
CASRPGQTTNEKLFF
TGTGCCAGCCGACCCGGACAGACAACTAATGAAAAACTGTTTTTT
>TRBJ1-2|-|-|TRBV29-1|13
CSVDLWAADGYTF
TGCAGCGTTGACCTATGGGCCGCGGATGGCTACACCTTC
>TRBJ2-7|-|TRBD1|TRBV18|14
CASSPRQGGDEQYF
TGTGCCAGCTCACCCCGACAGGGGGGCGACGAGCAGTACTTC
>TRBJ1-5|-|-|TRBV5-5|13
CASSSDTNQPQHF
TGTGCCAGCAGCTCGGACACTAATCAGCCCCAGCATTTT
>TRBJ1-4|once|-|TRBV28|11
CASSYGEKLFF
TGTGCCAGCAGTTACGGGGAAAAACTGTTTTTT
>TRBJ1-2|-|-|TRBV28|13
CASKAPFRYGYTF
TGTGCCAGCAAGGCCCCTTTTCGGTATGGCTACACCTTC
>TRBJ2-5|few|TRBD1|TRBV5-6|16
CASSDGRWTGTGTQYF
TGTGCCAGCAGCGATGGGAGATGGACAGGGACGGGGACCCAGTACTTC
>TRBJ2-7|once|-|TRBV15|14
CATRERGETYEQYF
TGTGCCACCAGGGAAAGGGGGGAAACCTACGAGCAGTACTTC